This T cell receptor beta chain was sequenced during a study of shared clonotypes between healthy human individuals (dated by TCRdb to 2018 to 2020). Regarding the research as a whole: A few men and two women, aged 18 to 49 years, made up the cohort. For each donor, CD4 naive and CD4 memory were each run on three plates, CD8 naive on two plates, and CD8 memory on one plate. The study deeply sequenced blood TCR repertoires of about 5 healthy adults to estimate repertoire size and the extent of clonotype sharing between individuals. To increase sequencing depth and limit assay-specific biases, TCR repertoire library preparation and sequencing were carried out by different laboratories using diverse techniques. Per donor, leukapheresis produced somewhere between about 0.8 and 9 billion PBMCs.

The germline V gene specifies MDHEN as CDR1 and SYDVKM as CDR2. Inclusive of the bounding cysteine and phenylalanine, the CDR3 is 16 residues long. The DNA shown is the 48-base CDR3, in frame from base 1. Deletion took 6 bases off V and 3 bases off J, with a span of 18 bases between the germline ends. About this clone: No antigen is known for it. Nothing much larger sits one base from this clone, and base qualities are not available.

Using the deep immunoSEQ assay, TCR CDR3 regions were amplified from genomic DNA by multiplex PCR. Extracted genomic DNA from each cell subset was spread evenly across all wells of several immunoSEQ 96-well plates, with each plate serving as a replicate. For sorted subsets, 150 to 200 ng genomic DNA, equal to 25,000 to 35,000 T cell genomes, was loaded into each replicate PCR. Purified libraries were measured with a Qubit 3.0 fluorometer, size-checked on a Bioanalyzer 2100, and measured again with the KAPA Library Quantification kit. A separate single-read 150-cycle Illumina NextSeq 550 flow cell was used to sequence each immunoSEQ 96-well plate. On the authors' methods: Because only junctional sequences without quality scores were contained in the immunoSEQ output, filtering matching that applied to full-length reads could not be performed. To assign V/J genes and CDR3, sequences were annotated against IMGT germline references using PyIR, a Python wrapper for IgBLAST v1.9. Reads with weak V/J assignments (E-value above 1e-6), missing CDR3, stop codons, out-of-frame junctions, or ambiguous translated residues were removed. A V3J clonotype was defined by an identical inferred V gene, J gene, and CDR3 amino acid sequence. The percentage overlap between two repertoires was calculated by dividing the number of shared unique clonotypes by the size of the smaller repertoire. RTK rarefaction, the Chao1 estimator, and Recon v2.1 estimates of unobserved clonotypes were used to assess repertoire richness. Generation probabilities for all TCRbeta clonotypes obtained by the gDNA method from a handful of donors were computed using OLGA. TCRdb's version of the immuneACCESS table is confined to in-frame rearrangements and falls short of the full clone set. An unresolved V gene accounts for under half of the shortfall where checked; the remainder is of unknown origin. That table furnishes V, J and clone size, whereas the DNA furnished D and trimming. The sample has about 2.2 million clones on record, roughly 95% of them singletons. The ten largest clones add up to under 2% of the sample.

Findings and caveats that apply to the study as a whole: The genetic and exposure-history diversity represented was limited by the small number of donors. When four donors were compared, the shared fraction of clonotypes was around 4.6% for naive CD4, approximately 3.3% for naive CD8, more than 2% for memory CD4, and less than 0.5% for memory CD8. Compared with non-shared clonotypes, clonotypes shared by all four sorted-subset donors had higher generation probabilities. Based on pairwise subsampling, the degree of clonotype sharing among donors was expected to be affected by sequencing depth. Even with the large sequencing depth, rarefaction of the sorted-subset datasets indicated that sequencing was incomplete. Estimated clonotype richness was generally larger for naive than for memory subsets. Sampling was restricted to blood, and TCR repertoires in tissues likely differ from the TCR repertoires found in blood.

For the CD8 naive samples, CD45RO-negative cells were positively selected for CCR7, yielding a CD45RA+CCR7+ population from which TemRA cells were excluded. Healthy HIV-negative adults with no recently reported acute infections or vaccinations were included as donors. Only Caucasian adults living in Nashville, Tennessee, USA were represented among the donors. Blood was obtained by leukapheresis, after which PBMCs were separated by Ficoll-Histopaque density gradient centrifugation and cryopreserved in liquid nitrogen vapor phase. Analytical flow cytometry was used to check the purity and quantity of every magnetically sorted T cell population. Genomic DNA was isolated from each sorted fraction and quantified by UV absorbance on a Nanodrop 2000c.

The sequence was collected from a man younger than 35 in good health. Some clones in this sample may be carry-over from other donors' samples. The sequenced sample was naive CD8+ T cells from PBMCs. According to the study, the label for this sample's cell subset or site signals: CD45RA+CCR7+. The chain is encoded by TRBV28 joined to TRBJ1-5; there is no confident call for the D gene. The DNA reads TGTGCCAGCAGCCTACTTAGAGGGAGCCACAATCAGCCCCAGCATTTT. Protein translation: CASSLLRGSHNQPQHF.